Detailed here is one T cell receptor (beta chain). This record comes from a study of blood T cell repertoires in COVID-19. Study information: COVID-19 samples collected from the United States, Italy and Spain covered acute and convalescent phases.

Sequenced by immunoSEQ multiplex PCR; TCRdb stores in-frame clones only, minus some. The sample contains under 170,000 clones, about four fifths of which appear only once. With 5 bases removed from V and 5 bases from J, the gap between germline ends came to 10 bases. This CDR3 spans 12 amino acids. Germline assignment: CDR1 SGHAT and CDR2 FQNNGV. Source material: peripheral blood. The clonotype comes from a man aged 70-80 years with acute or convalescent COVID-19. The J gene is TRBJ2-7, the V gene TRBV11-2; unclear D gene. CDR3: CASSVRKDEQYF. In nucleotides, the CDR3 is TGTGCCAGCAGCGTCAGGAAAGACGAGCAGTACTTC.